This is a list of T cell receptor beta chains from one sample in a study of T-cell memory formation after mild COVID-19. TCRdb ran MiXCR on the 5' RACE reads and lists one entry per CDR3 protein. The data hold around 370,000 distinct CDR3 sequences, with around 21% observed a single time. Sequenced: PBMCs or a T cell subset sorted from them (not recorded which). The receptors were gathered from an adult woman who had mild COVID-19 (a few samples of this study predate the infection). Cell type and time point are not known. CDR3s include the opening cysteine and the closing phenylalanine or tryptophan. The D gene is left open where the match is weak.

V	J	D	CDR3
TRBV20-1	TRBJ2-5	TRBD2	CSARDRGTLAGRETQYF
TRBV4-1	TRBJ1-1	-	CASSQDGGDYTEAFF
TRBV12-3/TRBV12-4	TRBJ2-1	-	CASSGILGAYNEQFF
TRBV4-2	TRBJ1-1	-	CASSQENTEAFF
TRBV5-1	TRBJ2-7	-	CASSPGGLSYEQYF
TRBV2	TRBJ2-1	TRBD2	CASSPRTSGRSSYNEQFF
TRBV27	TRBJ2-2	TRBD1	CASRRQGAGELFF
TRBV24-1	TRBJ2-5	TRBD2	CATSDFRRGGQETQYF
TRBV11-2	TRBJ2-7	TRBD2	CASSYPVAGDWHGYEQYF
TRBV7-3	TRBJ2-1	TRBD1	CASSLMGQGDEQFF
TRBV11-2	TRBJ2-4	-	CASRQTARLGGKNIQYF
TRBV20-1	TRBJ2-1	-	CSASRADNEQFF
TRBV6-5	TRBJ2-1	TRBD2	CASSPPGLAGFNEQFF
TRBV5-1	TRBJ2-6	-	CASSFEGSFSGANVLTF
TRBV29-1	TRBJ1-1	TRBD1	CSARETGGSEAFF
TRBV12-3/TRBV12-4	TRBJ1-5	-	CASSWGDGQPQHF
TRBV12-3/TRBV12-4	TRBJ1-5	TRBD1	CASSLRQGVVGQPQHF
TRBV4-1	TRBJ2-7	TRBD1	CASSQTGEYLYEQYF
TRBV6-5	TRBJ2-1	-	CASSYGPYNEQFF
TRBV2	TRBJ2-3	-	CASTESSAVGDTQYF